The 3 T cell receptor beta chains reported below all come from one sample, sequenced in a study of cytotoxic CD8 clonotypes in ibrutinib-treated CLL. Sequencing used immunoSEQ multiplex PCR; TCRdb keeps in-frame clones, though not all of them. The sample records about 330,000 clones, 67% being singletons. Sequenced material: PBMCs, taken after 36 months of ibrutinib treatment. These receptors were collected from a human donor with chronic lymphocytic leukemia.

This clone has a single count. As DNA, the CDR3 is TGTGCCAGCAGTACCCCGGGACAATACTATGGCTACACCTTC. It codes for CASSTPGQYYGYTF. The chain is built from TRBV28 and TRBJ1-2; tentative D call: TRBD1 (6 bases). Trimming left V 5 bases short and J 3 bases short, with 13 bases between. Germline V gives CDR1 MDHEN, CDR2 SYDVKM. This CDR3 has 14 amino acids.

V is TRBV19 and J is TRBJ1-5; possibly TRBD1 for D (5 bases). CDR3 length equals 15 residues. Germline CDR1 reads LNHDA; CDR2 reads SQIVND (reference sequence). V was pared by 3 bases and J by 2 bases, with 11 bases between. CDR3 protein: CASSIGLGRNQPQHF. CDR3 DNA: TGTGCCAGTAGTATTGGTCTGGGACGCAATCAGCCCCAGCATTTT.

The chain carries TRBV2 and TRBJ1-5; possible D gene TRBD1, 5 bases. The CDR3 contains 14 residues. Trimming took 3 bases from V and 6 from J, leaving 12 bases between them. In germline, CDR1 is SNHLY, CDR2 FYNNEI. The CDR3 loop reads CASSDVSGFQPQHF. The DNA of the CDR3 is TGTGCCAGCAGTGACGTCTCAGGGTTTCAGCCCCAGCATTTT.